This TCR beta chain was recorded in a study of preoperative IRX-2 immunotherapy in early breast cancer. This CDR3 has 15 residues. Germline CDR1 and CDR2: LGHNA and YNFKEQ. The ends lost 0 bases at V and 7 bases at J; junction bases unmatched: 8. Only in-frame clones appear in the TCRdb table, and some are missing; sequencing was by immunoSEQ multiplex PCR. Here the sample spans roughly 25,000 clones, approximately 92% being singletons. Stated treatment: preoperative locoregional IRX-2 cytokine immunotherapy. This specimen was tumor tissue, taken after IRX-2 immunotherapy. This receptor was identified in a human donor with breast cancer. This sequence joins TRBV4-2 and TRBJ2-7; 8 bases align to TRBD2. Written as DNA, the CDR3 is TGTGCCAGCAGCCAAGAGGCTAGCGGGTTTGGGGAGCAGTACTTC. Its protein product is CASSQEASGFGEQYF.